This is a list of T cell receptor beta chains from one sample in a study of T cell repertoires in cytomegalovirus infection. TCRdb fed the reads into MiXCR, producing one record per CDR3 protein. This table holds around 450,000 distinct CDR3 sequences, 30% to 40% found once. Sample: PBMCs. The receptor set was obtained from a human donor in good health (CMV status not recorded). Some clones in this sample may be carry-over from other donors' samples. The CDR3 runs from the conserved cysteine through the conserved F or W. Fields, in order: V gene, D gene, J gene, clone size, CDR3 DNA, CDR3 protein. A D gene is named only where the DNA matches it firmly. Clone size is stated in some rows and not others, as once, few, many or a class when expanded.

v_call: TRBV5-1
d_call: NA
j_call: TRBJ1-1
clone_size: few
cdr3_nt: TGCGCCAGCAGCTTGGTCGGGGGGGCTGGCACTGAAGCTTTCTTT
cdr3_aa: CASSLVGGAGTEAFF

v_call: TRBV7-9
d_call: TRBD1
j_call: TRBJ2-3
clone_size: few
cdr3_nt: TGTGCCAGCAGCTTAGGTGAAGGGGGCTGGACCACAGATACGCAGTATTTT
cdr3_aa: CASSLGEGGWTTDTQYF

v_call: TRBV6-1
d_call: NA
j_call: TRBJ2-1
clone_size: few
cdr3_nt: TGTGCCAGCAGGGTAGGGGACGGCTATGAGCAGTTCTTC
cdr3_aa: CASRVGDGYEQFF

v_call: TRBV19
d_call: NA
j_call: TRBJ1-5
clone_size: NA
cdr3_nt: TGTGCCAGTAGTAACCACGAGGGGGTACAACAGCCCCAGCATTTT
cdr3_aa: CASSNHEGVQQPQHF

v_call: TRBV6-6
d_call: NA
j_call: TRBJ1-2
clone_size: NA
cdr3_nt: TGTGCCAGCAGTTCCCGGACCAGCAACTATGGCTACACCTTC
cdr3_aa: CASSSRTSNYGYTF

v_call: TRBV2
d_call: NA
j_call: TRBJ1-5
clone_size: NA
cdr3_nt: TGTGCCAGCAGTGTCGAGGGATATCAGCCCCAGCATTTT
cdr3_aa: CASSVEGYQPQHF

v_call: TRBV19
d_call: NA
j_call: TRBJ2-2
clone_size: NA
cdr3_nt: TGTGCCAGTAGTAACTACGAGAACACCGGGGAGCTGTTTTTT
cdr3_aa: CASSNYENTGELFF

v_call: TRBV7-2
d_call: NA
j_call: TRBJ2-1
clone_size: NA
cdr3_nt: TGTGCCAGCAGCGTAGTTGTCCTCTCCTACAATGAGCAGTTCTTC
cdr3_aa: CASSVVVLSYNEQFF

v_call: TRBV7-6
d_call: NA
j_call: TRBJ1-4
clone_size: few
cdr3_nt: TGTGCCAGCAGCGTAATTCTAGGGGAAAAACTGTTTTTT
cdr3_aa: CASSVILGEKLFF

v_call: TRBV6-2/TRBV6-3
d_call: NA
j_call: TRBJ2-7
clone_size: few
cdr3_nt: TGTGCCAGCACCAACAATCTTCCGGGGCTCAACGAGCAGTACTTC
cdr3_aa: CASTNNLPGLNEQYF

v_call: TRBV6-5
d_call: TRBD1
j_call: TRBJ1-5
clone_size: NA
cdr3_nt: TGTGCCAGCGCGAGCAGGGACAGTCAGCCCCAGCATTTT
cdr3_aa: CASASRDSQPQHF

v_call: TRBV11-2
d_call: NA
j_call: TRBJ1-2
clone_size: NA
cdr3_nt: TGTGCCAGCAGCTTTAACGGGGCAGGGGCCGGCGCTAACTATGGCTACACCTTC
cdr3_aa: CASSFNGAGAGANYGYTF

v_call: TRBV6-5
d_call: NA
j_call: TRBJ1-6
clone_size: NA
cdr3_nt: TGTGCCAGCAGCCTATTTGAGCAGGTCTATAATTCACCCCTCCACTTT
cdr3_aa: CASSLFEQVYNSPLHF

v_call: TRBV20-1
d_call: TRBD1
j_call: TRBJ2-7
clone_size: NA
cdr3_nt: TGCAGTGCTCAGCAGGGACAGGGGGTCGAGCAGTACTTC
cdr3_aa: CSAQQGQGVEQYF

v_call: TRBV2
d_call: NA
j_call: TRBJ2-7
clone_size: NA
cdr3_nt: TGTGCCAGACGAAGGGGAGAAACGGACTCCTACGAGCCGTACTTC
cdr3_aa: CARRRGETDSYEPYF

v_call: TRBV6-5
d_call: NA
j_call: TRBJ1-1
clone_size: NA
cdr3_nt: TGTGCCAGCAGTACCCCCGGGGGGGGGCGGGATGAAGCTTTCTTT
cdr3_aa: CASSTPGGGRDEAFF

v_call: TRBV4-3
d_call: TRBD1
j_call: TRBJ2-3
clone_size: NA
cdr3_nt: TGCGCCAGCAGCCCCAAGAGGGGGCGTACAGATACGCAGTATTTT
cdr3_aa: CASSPKRGRTDTQYF

v_call: TRBV11-2
d_call: TRBD1
j_call: TRBJ2-1
clone_size: NA
cdr3_nt: TGTGCCAGCAGCGACCGGGACAGAGTAATCAATGAGCAGTTCTTC
cdr3_aa: CASSDRDRVINEQFF

v_call: TRBV4-2
d_call: NA
j_call: TRBJ1-1
clone_size: few
cdr3_nt: TGTGCCAGCAGCCAAGATACCGCAGCGAACACTGAAGCTTTCTTT
cdr3_aa: CASSQDTAANTEAFF

v_call: TRBV6-6
d_call: NA
j_call: TRBJ1-1
clone_size: few
cdr3_nt: TGTGCCAGCAGTTACTCAAGGCCGGCAGGAAACACTGAAGCTTTCTTT
cdr3_aa: CASSYSRPAGNTEAFF

v_call: TRBV12-3/TRBV12-4
d_call: NA
j_call: TRBJ1-2
clone_size: NA
cdr3_nt: TGTGCCAGCACCCCACCCCTGGGACCGAACTATGGCTACACCTTC
cdr3_aa: CASTPPLGPNYGYTF

v_call: TRBV5-8
d_call: TRBD1
j_call: TRBJ2-4
clone_size: NA
cdr3_nt: TGTGCCAGCAGGGATGAGGGACAGGGCAAAAACATTCAGTACTTC
cdr3_aa: CASRDEGQGKNIQYF

v_call: TRBV6-5
d_call: NA
j_call: TRBJ1-5
clone_size: NA
cdr3_nt: TGTGCCAGCAGTTACTCGTTCAACAATCAGCCCCAGCATTTT
cdr3_aa: CASSYSFNNQPQHF

v_call: TRBV4-1
d_call: NA
j_call: TRBJ1-2
clone_size: few
cdr3_nt: TGCGCCAGCAGCCAAGATCTAGCTTGGGTCCGTTGGCTACATGGCTACACCTTC
cdr3_aa: CASSQDLAWVRWLHGYTF

v_call: TRBV12-3/TRBV12-4
d_call: NA
j_call: TRBJ1-1
clone_size: many
cdr3_nt: TGTGCCAGCAGTTTACAGGGGAGCACTGAAGCTTTCTTT
cdr3_aa: CASSLQGSTEAFF

v_call: TRBV4-1
d_call: NA
j_call: TRBJ2-3
clone_size: few
cdr3_nt: TGCGCCAGCAGCCAGCTTCCCGGGACCCTAGGGGCAGATACGCAGTATTTT
cdr3_aa: CASSQLPGTLGADTQYF

v_call: TRBV7-9
d_call: NA
j_call: TRBJ1-2
clone_size: NA
cdr3_nt: TGTGCCAGCAGCTTATCAGGGAGAGGCGGCTACACCTTC
cdr3_aa: CASSLSGRGGYTF

v_call: TRBV7-7
d_call: NA
j_call: TRBJ2-5
clone_size: many
cdr3_nt: TGTGCTAGCAGCTTGTCAGCACAAGAGACCCAGTACTTC
cdr3_aa: CASSLSAQETQYF

v_call: TRBV20-1
d_call: NA
j_call: TRBJ1-1
clone_size: once
cdr3_nt: TGCAGTGGAGATGGGACCGCGAACACTGAAGCTTTCTTT
cdr3_aa: CSGDGTANTEAFF

v_call: TRBV6-8
d_call: TRBD2
j_call: TRBJ2-7
clone_size: NA
cdr3_nt: TGTGCCAGCAGCTCAACTAGCGGGGACTCCTACGAGCAGTATTTC
cdr3_aa: CASSSTSGDSYEQYF

v_call: TRBV20-1
d_call: NA
j_call: TRBJ2-5
clone_size: NA
cdr3_nt: TGCAGTGCTCTACCCAGGGGGGCAGTGACCCAGTACTTC
cdr3_aa: CSALPRGAVTQYF

v_call: TRBV28
d_call: NA
j_call: TRBJ2-5
clone_size: few
cdr3_nt: TGTGCCAGCAGTTCGCAGGAACAAGAGACCCAGTACTTC
cdr3_aa: CASSSQEQETQYF

v_call: TRBV5-1
d_call: NA
j_call: TRBJ1-6
clone_size: NA
cdr3_nt: TGCGCCAGCAGTGCGGACTATAATTCACCCCTCCACTTT
cdr3_aa: CASSADYNSPLHF

v_call: TRBV30
d_call: NA
j_call: TRBJ2-3
clone_size: NA
cdr3_nt: TGTGCCTGGAGTGTAACAGATACGCAGTATTTT
cdr3_aa: CAWSVTDTQYF

v_call: TRBV5-1
d_call: NA
j_call: TRBJ2-2
clone_size: NA
cdr3_nt: TGCGCCAGCAGCCACAGGGAACCGAACACCGGGGAGCTGTTTTTT
cdr3_aa: CASSHREPNTGELFF

v_call: TRBV20-1
d_call: NA
j_call: TRBJ1-5
clone_size: NA
cdr3_nt: TGCAGTGCTAGAAATTCCCTCACGAGTGGGAGCAATCAGCCCCAGCATTTT
cdr3_aa: CSARNSLTSGSNQPQHF

v_call: TRBV9
d_call: NA
j_call: TRBJ1-3
clone_size: few
cdr3_nt: TGTGCCAGCAGCGTAGAATTCACAGGCTCTGGAAACACCATATATTTT
cdr3_aa: CASSVEFTGSGNTIYF

v_call: TRBV4-2
d_call: TRBD1
j_call: TRBJ1-5
clone_size: NA
cdr3_nt: TGTGCCAGCAGCCTCGACAGGGATAGCAATCAGCCCCAGCATTTT
cdr3_aa: CASSLDRDSNQPQHF

v_call: TRBV7-9
d_call: NA
j_call: TRBJ1-5
clone_size: NA
cdr3_nt: TGTGCCAGCAGCTTAGCTGGGGTAGACCAGTACAATCAGCCCCAGCATTTT
cdr3_aa: CASSLAGVDQYNQPQHF